The clone carrying this T cell receptor beta chain was detected a few times. Trimming removed 3 bases at V and 6 bases at J, with 18 bases between. Germline V gene sequence: CDR1 GTSNPN, CDR2 SVGIG (reference sequence). This CDR3 has 14 residues. The record originates from a study of beta chain features in type 1 diabetes. Study background: Examination spanned 100 million to 130 million sorted cells from all samples.

The isolated RNA, all of it, was reverse transcribed, so expressed TCRB transcripts were what got sequenced. Average reads for naive, central memory and regulatory T cell samples were several million. Profiling relied on immunoSEQ multiplex PCR, and the TCRdb table lists in-frame clones only, not all of them. The sample holds approximately 200,000 clones, 7.5% to 10% seen once. Each sorted fraction was over 95% pure. This clonotype was obtained from a woman aged 18-35 years in good health. The chain recombines TRBV30 with TRBJ2-7, with a tentative D call TRBD2 (7 bases). Sequenced sample: naive CD4+ T cells from blood. The CDR3 loop is CAWRGGRRLGEQYF. The CDR3, as DNA: TGTGCCTGGAGGGGGGGGCGCCGATTGGGCGAGCAGTACTTC.